These 21 T cell receptor beta chains were all obtained from the same sample, sequenced in a study of T-cell reconstitution after alpha-beta-depleted transplantation in children. It was with unique molecular identifiers that the TCRbeta library was prepared. TCRdb fed the PCR reads into MiXCR, producing one record per CDR3 protein. In the table there are about 340,000 distinct CDR3 sequences, 16% of which are singletons. The sequencing used PBMCs, mostly from graft donor cells, collected 360 days after TCRalphabeta/CD19-depleted stem cell transplant. The source is a male patient aged 2-10 years who had a stem cell transplant for acute lymphoblastic leukemia, so the T cells may come from the graft donor.

The chain carries TRBV6-5 and TRBJ2-7; D gene ambiguous. The germline gives CDR1 MNHEY, CDR2 SVGAGI. The length of the CDR3 is 19 residues. Between the trimmed V and J ends, which lost 0 bases and 6 bases, there was a span of 27 bases. As DNA, the CDR3 is TGTGCCAGCAGTTACTCGTTTCCCCCCACACTGGGGTTTGACGCCGAGCAGTACTTC. Translation gives CASSYSFPPTLGFDAEQYF.

In its sample, this clonotype was seen many times. The CDR3 DNA sequence: TGTGCCAGCAGTGAAGGTGTAGCGGGTGGCCAAGAGACCCAGTACTTC. Protein sequence: CASSEGVAGGQETQYF. The chain carries TRBV12-3 or TRBV12-4 and TRBJ2-5; 7 bases map to TRBD2. V lost 5 bases, J lost 1 base, and 10 bases stayed unmatched. The CDR3 has 16 amino acids.

The chain is built from TRBV4-1 and TRBJ2-7; 9 bases line up with TRBD1. The CDR3 is 16 amino acids. J lost 3 bases, V lost 1 base, and 7 bases had no gene match. The germline gives CDR1 MGHRA, CDR2 YSYEKL. CDR3: CASSQGPTGGFYEQYF. CDR3 DNA: TGCGCCAGCAGCCAAGGCCCAACAGGGGGCTTCTACGAGCAGTACTTC.

The rearrangement links TRBV27 to TRBJ2-1; TRBD2 aligns across 7 bases. CDR1 MNHEY and CDR2 SMNVEV come from the germline V gene (reference sequence). CDR3 length equals 15 residues. Trimming cost V 2 bases and J 6 bases; bases outside gene matches: 7. CDR3 bases: TGTGCCAGCAGTTTAGTAGGGGACTACATCAATGAGCAGTTCTTC. This gives the protein CASSLVGDYINEQFF.

This clonotype was seen ten or more times. The chain joins TRBV6-5 to TRBJ2-2; D not resolved. This CDR3 comprises 13 residues. The V gene lost 2 bases and the J gene lost 3 bases, with 4 bases spanning the gap. The germline V gene has CDR1 MNHEY and CDR2 SVGAGI. CDR3 region: CASSYGDTGELFF. The CDR3 coding sequence is TGTGCCAGCAGTTACGGGGACACCGGGGAGCTGTTTTTT.

This clonotype was seen ten or more times. The J gene is TRBJ2-3, the V gene TRBV10-3; 10 bases are a match to TRBD2. Germline CDR1 reads ENHRY; CDR2 reads SYGVKD. This CDR3 region has 17 residues. After removal of 1 base from V and 4 bases from J, the junction contained 8 bases not matched to a gene. The CDR3 DNA reads TGTGCCATCAGTGAGTTCGGACTAGCGGCCAAATCAGATACGCAGTATTTT. Translation gives CAISEFGLAAKSDTQYF.

The chain links TRBV5-1 to TRBJ2-2; D is ambiguous. The CDR3 is 17 residues long. Germline CDR1 and CDR2: SGHRS and YFSETQ. Between the trimmed V and J ends, which lost 0 bases and 9 bases, there was a span of 21 bases. The CDR3 region is CASSLGTRIQASRELFF. CDR3 nucleotides: TGCGCCAGCAGCTTGGGTACAAGGATCCAAGCGAGCAGGGAGCTGTTTTTT.

The CDR3 sequence is CASSTPLREDTQYF. For the CDR3, the DNA is TGTGCCAGCAGTACACCCCTGAGGGAGGATACGCAGTATTTT. The chain joins TRBV12-3 or TRBV12-4 to TRBJ2-3, with a tentative D call TRBD2 (5 bases). This CDR3 contains 14 residues. The V end was cut by 5 bases, the J end by 6 bases, with 15 bases between.

This clonotype appeared a few times. The J gene is TRBJ2-1, the V gene TRBV29-1; 8 positions match TRBD2. With 7 bases clipped from V and 4 bases from J, the junction kept 9 bases outside the gene matches. Per germline, CDR1 SQVTM and CDR2 ANQGSEA. This CDR3 has 14 residues. Here the CDR3 DNA reads TGCAGCGCCGAATATAGCGGGATGTACAATGAGCAGTTCTTC. As protein: CSAEYSGMYNEQFF.

This clonotype was counted only a few times. V usage is TRBV5-1 and J usage is TRBJ2-1; possibly TRBD1 or TRBD2 for D (6 bases each). This CDR3 region has 16 residues. The germline CDR1 and CDR2 sequences are SGHRS and YFSETQ. The V end lost 8 bases, the J end lost 9 bases, and 27 bases lay between the germline ends. The CDR3: CASRPREGGRQSEQFF. DNA of the CDR3: TGCGCCAGTAGACCCCGCGAGGGGGGCAGGCAAAGTGAGCAGTTCTTC.

This chain connects TRBV30 to TRBJ2-1; no firm D call. Trimming shortened V by 8 bases and J by 4 bases, and 6 bases separated the two germline ends. The CDR3 contains 10 residues. The germline CDR1 and CDR2 sequences are GTSNPN and SVGIG (reference sequence). CDR3 nucleotides: TGTGCCGCCTGGTACAATGAGCAGTTCTTC. It is translated as CAAWYNEQFF.

The rearrangement uses TRBV5-1 and TRBJ2-7; no clear D gene. Trimming shortened V by 0 bases and J by 5 bases, and 12 bases separated the two germline ends. The CDR3 is 14 amino acids. Germline V gives CDR1 SGHRS, CDR2 YFSETQ. This chain's CDR3 is CASSLGARSDEQYF. CDR3 DNA: TGCGCCAGCAGCTTGGGTGCTCGAAGCGACGAGCAGTACTTC.

This chain connects TRBV15 to TRBJ2-7, with D possibly TRBD1 on 8 matching bases. Germline-derived CDR1 and CDR2 are LNHNV and YYDKDF (reference sequence). Trimming removed 8 bases at V and 10 bases at J, with 24 bases between. The CDR3 spans 14 residues. The CDR3 loop is CATGLDRGLGSQYF. The CDR3 DNA sequence: TGTGCCACCGGACTAGACAGGGGCCTAGGATCACAGTACTTC.

The rearrangement joins TRBV28 to TRBJ1-4, with 7 nucleotides matching TRBD1. V was clipped by 6 bases and J by 7 bases; unmatched bases: 11. This CDR3 has 15 amino acids. Germline CDR1 and CDR2: MDHEN and SYDVKM. CDR3 sequence (DNA): TGTGCCAGCAGGAACGACAGGGTCGCGGGTGAAAAACTGTTTTTT. It codes for CASRNDRVAGEKLFF.

V and J are TRBV21-1 and TRBJ2-6; the table assigns TRBD1, which was not confirmed against the DNA. TRBV21-1 is designated a pseudogene. The CDR3 loop spans 18 amino acids. CDR3 loop: CASSKGRDTNSGANVLTF. In nucleotides, the CDR3 is TGTGCCAGCAGCAAAGGACGGGACACTAATTCTGGGGCCAACGTCCTGACTTTC.

This clonotype was counted between two and nine times. The genes are TRBV3-1 and TRBJ2-3, with D unresolved. The CDR3 runs to 16 residues. Germline V gene lookup returns CDR1 LGHDT and CDR2 YNNKEL (reference sequence). The V end was cut by 2 bases, the J end by 2 bases, with 14 bases between. The CDR3 region has the DNA TGTGCCAGCAGCCAACCTGTGGCGTGGGTCACAGATACGCAGTATTTT. Translated: CASSQPVAWVTDTQYF.

The sample holds a few counts of this clonotype. The V call is TRBV20-1, the J call TRBJ1-1, with 9 bases aligning to TRBD1. This CDR3 spans 15 amino acids. CDR1 is DFQATT, CDR2 SNEGSKA, per germline (reference sequence). The junction had 11 bases not matched to a gene; V was cut back by 5 bases and J by 4 bases. The CDR3 bases are TGCAGTGCTCCCTCAACAGGGGGCTCCGGCACTGAAGCTTTCTTT. Translated, it gives CSAPSTGGSGTEAFF.

This clonotype has more than one count but fewer than ten. The gene calls are TRBV27 and TRBJ2-5; TRBD2 aligns across 10 bases. V shed 3 bases, J shed 5 bases, and the junction held 9 bases outside the gene matches. Germline CDR1 is MNHEY and CDR2 is SMNVEV (reference sequence). The CDR3 is 16 amino acids. CDR3 coding DNA: TGTGCCAGCAGTTTCGGGACTAGCGCCGAACGGGAGACCCAGTACTTC. This gives the protein CASSFGTSAERETQYF.

This clonotype was counted at least ten times. This chain uses TRBV10-3 with TRBJ2-7; TRBD1 is a possible D gene (5 bases). CDR1 and CDR2 (germline): ENHRY, SYGVKD. V was shortened by 5 bases and J by 0 bases, with 11 bases between the two germline ends. CDR3 size: 14 residues. The CDR3 region is CAISPRQPSYEQYF. For the CDR3, the DNA is TGTGCCATCAGTCCCCGACAGCCCTCCTACGAGCAGTACTTC.

This clonotype has just a few counts. The chain couples TRBV29-1 to TRBJ2-5, with TRBD2 as a possible D gene (7 bases). The germline V gene encodes CDR1 SQVTM and CDR2 ANQGSEA. V gave up 4 bases and J gave up 5 bases, with 17 bases separating them. The CDR3 consists of 14 residues. CDR3 in amino acids: CSVGYTGRAETQYF. The CDR3 bases are TGCAGCGTTGGATACACAGGGAGGGCGGAGACCCAGTACTTC. The full variable domain, with the rest looked up from reference TRBV29-1 and TRBJ2-5, is SAVISQKPSRDICQRGTSLTIQCQVDSQVTMMFWYRQQPGQSLTLIATANQGSEATYESGFVIDKFPISRPNLTFSTLTVSNMSPEDSSIYLCSVGYTGRAETQYFGPGTRLLVL.

This chain uses TRBV6-1 with TRBJ1-5; 7 bases align to TRBD1. J gave up 2 bases and V 2 bases, and 3 bases lay outside the gene matches. The length of the CDR3 is 15 residues. From germline, CDR1 is MNHNS and CDR2 SASEGT. The CDR3 is CASSELGQGNQPQHF. In DNA form, the CDR3 reads TGTGCCAGCAGTGAATTAGGACAGGGCAATCAGCCCCAGCATTTT.